A single sample gave rise to the 19 T cell receptor beta chains below, sequenced in a study of Ad26.COV2.S vaccination and SARS-CoV-2 variants. Method: immunoSEQ multiplex PCR; TCRdb's copy keeps in-frame clones and lacks some. The sample shows approximately 500,000 clones, around 88% of them seen only once. Regarding treatment: 15 to 20 received Ad26.COV2.S at low or high dose, single or two shots; several received placebo; per-sample allocation not given. Sampling was performed 63 days after the first vaccine or placebo injection. The sample here was peripheral blood, taken in a trial of Ad26.COV2.S vaccine versus placebo. Receptors originate from a person aged 18-65 years who received the Ad26.COV2.S COVID-19 vaccine or a placebo.

The chain carries TRBV2 and TRBJ2-1; 10 nucleotides agree with TRBD2. The germline V gene has CDR1 SNHLY and CDR2 FYNNEI. J lost 2 bases, V lost 6 bases, and 10 bases had no gene match. The CDR3 covers 17 residues. The CDR3 DNA is TGTGCCAGCAGACACCTGGGAACTAGCGGGACCTACAATGAGCAGTTCTTC. Translation: CASRHLGTSGTYNEQFF. The complete variable domain, with remaining parts taken from reference TRBV2 and TRBJ2-1, reads EPEVTQTPSHQVTQMGQEVILRCVPISNHLYFYWYRQILGQKVEFLVSFYNNEISEKSEIFDDQFSVERPDGSNFTLKIRSTKLEDSAMYFCASRHLGTSGTYNEQFFGPGTRLTVL.

V usage is TRBV2 and J usage is TRBJ1-2; D not certain. Trimming cost V 0 bases and J 3 bases, with 11 bases left between them. The germline CDR1 and CDR2 sequences are SNHLY and FYNNEI. The CDR3 totals 15 residues. This CDR3 is CASSEASSRDYGYTF. As DNA, the CDR3 is TGTGCCAGCAGTGAAGCGTCATCGAGGGACTATGGCTACACCTTC.

The chain employs TRBV3-1 (or the pseudogene TRBV3-2) and TRBJ1-6; 8 bases line up with TRBD1. The CDR3 has 13 amino acids. V trimming: 2 bases; J trimming: 11 bases; junction bases outside the gene matches: 2. Germline V gene data show CDR1 as LGHDT and CDR2 as YNNKEL (reference sequence). The CDR3 loop is CASSQNRGAPLHF. The DNA for the CDR3 is TGTGCCAGCAGCCAAAACAGGGGGGCACCCCTCCACTTT.

This clone was seen once. V is TRBV14 and J is TRBJ2-1; the D is unclear. Germline assignment: CDR1 SGHDN and CDR2 FVKESK. The germline V and J ends were trimmed by 1 base and 7 bases, with 8 bases remaining between them. This CDR3 comprises 13 residues. Written as DNA, the CDR3 is TGTGCCAGCAGCCAAGTTATCGGGAATGAGCAGTTCTTC. Its protein is CASSQVIGNEQFF. Combining the CDR3 with reference TRBV14 and TRBJ2-1 gives the whole variable domain EAGVTQFPSHSVIEKGQTVTLRCDPISGHDNLYWYRRVMGKEIKFLLHFVKESKQDESGMPNNRFLAERTGGTYSTLKVQPAELEDSGVYFCASSQVIGNEQFFGPGTRLTVL.

This rearrangement joins TRBV19 to TRBJ1-5; no clear D gene. Trimming removed 8 bases from V and 2 bases from J, with 13 bases in between. The CDR3 length is 14 residues. Per germline, CDR1 LNHDA and CDR2 SQIVND (reference sequence). The CDR3 loop is CASATMSGNQPQHF. CDR3 nucleotides: TGTGCCAGTGCGACAATGAGTGGCAATCAGCCCCAGCATTTT.

CDR3 loop: CASRATGGNEKLFF. The CDR3 bases are TGTGCCAGCAGGGCAACAGGGGGTAATGAAAAACTGTTTTTT. The chain carries TRBV28 and TRBJ1-4, with 8 bases that match TRBD1. The CDR3 has 14 residues. J was trimmed by 4 bases and V by 6 bases; bases with no gene match: 4. The germline V gene has CDR1 MDHEN and CDR2 SYDVKM.

The chain uses TRBV2 and TRBJ2-1; TRBD2 might be the D (5 bases). CDR1 and CDR2 from the germline V gene are SNHLY and FYNNEI. The CDR3 runs to 14 residues. Trimming pared 5 bases from V and 6 bases from J, leaving 14 bases between. CDR3 protein: CASSPIGMGNEQFF. The CDR3 coding sequence is TGTGCCAGCAGTCCGATCGGGATGGGCAATGAGCAGTTCTTC.

The J gene is TRBJ1-3, the V gene TRBV11-3; a weak D match, TRBD1 (6 bases). Deletions cut 5 bases from V and 2 bases from J, with 13 bases between. The germline gives CDR1 SGHNT, CDR2 YENEEA. The CDR3 totals 15 residues. CDR3 nucleotide sequence: TGTGCCAGCAGCCTCAATACAGGGCCTGGAAACACCATATATTTT. Translated: CASSLNTGPGNTIYF.

The chain employs TRBV19 and TRBJ2-1; D tentatively reads TRBD1 or TRBD2 (5 bases each). Trimming took off 10 bases at V and 10 bases at J, with 26 bases between the two ends. CDR3 length equals 15 residues. Germline V gene sequence: CDR1 LNHDA, CDR2 SQIVND (reference sequence). CDR3 region: CATSRQRRSLSEQFF. In DNA form, the CDR3 reads TGTGCCACCTCTCGACAGAGGAGGTCTCTATCAGAGCAGTTCTTC.

A note on this clone: This specimen includes other DNA sequences encoding the same CDR3. This chain uses TRBV3-1 (or the pseudogene TRBV3-2) with TRBJ2-3, with 8 bases matching TRBD2. CDR3 length: 14 residues. The junction had 1 base not matched to a gene; V was cut back by 1 base and J by 4 bases. Germline CDR1 LGHDT, CDR2 YNNKEL (reference sequence). The DNA of the CDR3 is TGTGCCAGCAGCCAAGTAGCGGGGTCAGATACGCAGTATTTT. This gives the protein CASSQVAGSDTQYF.

The rearrangement uses TRBV29-1 and TRBJ2-2, with 8 bases that match TRBD1. V gave up 7 bases and J gave up 8 bases; unmatched junction bases: 9. The CDR3 covers 13 residues. Germline V gene lookup returns CDR1 SQVTM and CDR2 ANQGSEA. The CDR3 sequence is CSGVDRGAGELFF. CDR3 bases: TGCAGCGGCGTTGACAGGGGTGCAGGGGAGCTGTTTTTT.

The gene calls are TRBV6-2 or TRBV6-3 and TRBJ2-7; 8 bases match TRBD2. Germline CDR1 and CDR2: MNHEY and SVGEGT. V shed 4 bases and J 6 bases; nucleotides not matched to a gene: 8. This CDR3 has 14 residues. For the CDR3, the DNA is TGTGCCAGCAGTTTGTTCGCGGGAGGCGCCGAGCAGTACTTC. Translation gives CASSLFAGGAEQYF.

The chain combines TRBV28 with TRBJ2-7; 11 nucleotides line up with TRBD2. CDR1 and CDR2 (germline): MDHEN, SYDVKM. CDR3 size: 14 residues. V was pared by 4 bases and J by 9 bases, with 8 bases of the junction left unmatched. CDR3 coding DNA: TGTGCCAGCAGTTCGGCCGGGACTAGCGGAACGCAGTACTTC. As protein: CASSSAGTSGTQYF.

This chain uses TRBV6-5 with TRBJ2-7; D perhaps matches TRBD2 (6 bases). V lost 0 bases and J lost 0, with 9 bases in between. The CDR3 totals 15 residues. Germline CDR1 and CDR2: MNHEY and SVGAGI. CDR3 nucleotides: TGTGCCAGCAGTTACTCGGAGGGTAGCTCCTACGAGCAGTACTTC. Translated: CASSYSEGSSYEQYF.

The chain employs TRBV5-1 and TRBJ1-2, with 7 bases identical to TRBD1. V lost 1 base, J lost 3 bases, and 6 bases stayed unmatched. The CDR3 length is 15 residues. Germline CDR1 reads SGHRS; CDR2 reads YFSETQ. The CDR3 DNA reads TGCGCCAGCAGCTTGCTTCCAGGGGGTGACTATGGCTACACCTTC. This gives the protein CASSLLPGGDYGYTF. Based on the CDR3 plus reference TRBV5-1 and TRBJ1-2, the full variable domain is KAGVTQTPRYLIKTRGQQVTLSCSPISGHRSVSWYQQTPGQGLQFLFEYFSETQRNKGNFPGRFSGRQFSNSRSEMNVSTLELGDSALYLCASSLLPGGDYGYTFGSGTRLTVV.

This clone is a singleton in its sample. The rearrangement links TRBV30 to TRBJ1-2; no clear D. The V gene lost 5 bases and the J gene lost 4 bases, with 17 bases spanning the gap. Germline CDR1 GTSNPN, CDR2 SVGIG (reference sequence). The CDR3 sequence is 14 residues long. CDR3 sequence (DNA): TGTGCCTGGGAGGCACTCCGGGCCTCCTATGGCTACACCTTC. This codes for CAWEALRASYGYTF.

The chain joins TRBV4-3 to TRBJ2-7; D unclear. There are 16 residues in the CDR3. The ends were cut back, 1 base at V and 3 bases at J, with 16 bases in the middle. Germline V gene lookup returns CDR1 LGHNA and CDR2 YSLEER. The chain's CDR3 is CASSQARSAAYYEQYF. CDR3 nucleotides: TGCGCCAGCAGCCAAGCGAGGTCGGCAGCTTACTACGAGCAGTACTTC.

The chain uses TRBV7-9 and TRBJ1-5; D ambiguous. The CDR3 covers 14 residues. Germline-derived CDR1 and CDR2 are SEHNR and FQNEAQ (reference sequence). The V and J ends lost 5 bases and 1 base respectively, with 9 bases between them. The CDR3 reads CASSPSPSNQPQHF. Here the CDR3 DNA reads TGTGCCAGCAGCCCAAGTCCCAGCAATCAGCCCCAGCATTTT. Looking up the rest from reference TRBV7-9 and TRBJ1-5 gives the full variable domain: DTGVSQNPRHKITKRGQNVTFRCDPISEHNRLYWYRQTLGQGPEFLTYFQNEAQLEKSRLLSDRFSAERPKGSFSTLEIQRTEQGDSAMYLCASSPSPSNQPQHFGDGTRLSIL.

This sequence joins TRBV7-9 and TRBJ1-3; D possibly corresponds to TRBD1 (6 bases). Germline CDR1 and CDR2: SEHNR and FQNEAQ (reference sequence). With 6 bases removed from V and 0 bases from J, the gap between germline ends came to 12 bases. The CDR3 contains 15 residues. The CDR3 nucleotides are TGTGCCAGCAGTCGGGACACCAGCTCTGGAAACACCATATATTTT. Encoded protein: CASSRDTSSGNTIYF.